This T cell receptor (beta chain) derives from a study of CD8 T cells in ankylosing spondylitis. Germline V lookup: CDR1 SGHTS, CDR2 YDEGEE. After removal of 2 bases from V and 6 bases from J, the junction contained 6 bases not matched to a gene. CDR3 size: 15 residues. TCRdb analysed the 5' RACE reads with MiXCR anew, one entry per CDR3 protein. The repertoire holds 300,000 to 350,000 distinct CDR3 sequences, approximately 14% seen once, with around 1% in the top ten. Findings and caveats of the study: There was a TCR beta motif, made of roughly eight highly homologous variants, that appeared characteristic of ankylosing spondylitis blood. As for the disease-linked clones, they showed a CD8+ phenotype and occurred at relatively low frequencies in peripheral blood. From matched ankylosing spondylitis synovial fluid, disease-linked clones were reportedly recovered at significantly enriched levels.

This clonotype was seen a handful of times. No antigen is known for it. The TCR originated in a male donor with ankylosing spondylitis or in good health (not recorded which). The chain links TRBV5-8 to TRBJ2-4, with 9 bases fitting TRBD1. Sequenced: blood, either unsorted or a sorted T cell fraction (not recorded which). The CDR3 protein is CASSFRGQGGNIQYF. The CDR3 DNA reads TGTGCCAGCAGCTTTAGGGGACAGGGAGGAAACATTCAGTACTTC.